This is a list of T cell receptor beta chains from one sample in a study of blood T cell repertoires in COVID-19. Profiling relied on immunoSEQ multiplex PCR, and the TCRdb table lists in-frame clones only, not all of them. Found here are approximately 270,000 clones, 88% of them singletons; the top ten hold about 1.3%. Material: peripheral blood. These receptors came from an elderly man with acute or convalescent COVID-19. The CDR3 runs from the conserved cysteine through the conserved F or W. D genes are given only for firm matches. Only some rows state a clone size, as once, few, many or a class for expanded clones.

v_call	j_call	clone_size	d_call	cdr3_nt	cdr3_aa
TRBV12-3/TRBV12-4	TRBJ1-5	-	TRBD1	TGTGCCAGCAGCATAGGGGGCCATCAGCCCCAGCATTTT	CASSIGGHQPQHF
TRBV28	TRBJ1-5	once	-	TGTGCCAGCAGTTTAATGACAGACAATCAGCCCCAGCATTTT	CASSLMTDNQPQHF
TRBV6-4	TRBJ2-2	-	TRBD1	TGTGCCAGCAGTCGGGACAGGGGGACCGGGGAGCTGTTTTTT	CASSRDRGTGELFF
TRBV19	TRBJ2-2	-	-	TGTGCCAGTAGTGCTCCAGGGGCCGGGGAGCTGTTTTTT	CASSAPGAGELFF
TRBV6-2/TRBV6-3	TRBJ1-2	-	-	TGTGCCAGCAGCGACCAGGGGTTTGGCTACACCTTC	CASSDQGFGYTF
TRBV5-1	TRBJ2-1	-	-	TGCGCCAGCAGCCTCCGGGGGAATCTAGGTGAGCAGTTCTTC	CASSLRGNLGEQFF
TRBV5-4	TRBJ1-2	-	-	TGTGCCAGCAGCCCTAGGGGCAGCTCTAACTATGGCTACACCTTC	CASSPRGSSNYGYTF
TRBV4-3	TRBJ2-2	-	TRBD1	TGCGCCAGCAGCCTAGCCGGGACAGCGAACACCGGGGAGCTGTTTTTT	CASSLAGTANTGELFF
TRBV24-1	TRBJ2-7	-	-	TGTGCCACGGTGGACACCCCAGAGCAGTACTTC	CATVDTPEQYF
TRBV2	TRBJ2-7	few	-	TGTGCCAGCAGTGAACGGGGATACGAGCAGTACTTC	CASSERGYEQYF
TRBV20-1	TRBJ2-3	-	-	TGCAGTGCTAGTAAAGGGGGGGCTGGCACAGATACGCAGTATTTT	CSASKGGAGTDTQYF
TRBV19	TRBJ1-1	once	-	TGTGCCAGTAGTATAGTCCTGGGAGACACTGAAGCTTTCTTT	CASSIVLGDTEAFF
TRBV28	TRBJ1-2	-	-	TGTGCCAGCAGAACAGGGCGCATCGGTGGCTACACCTTC	CASRTGRIGGYTF
TRBV5-1	TRBJ2-2	once	TRBD2	TGCGCCAGCAGCTTGCCTAGCGGGAGTACCGGGGAGCTGTTTTTT	CASSLPSGSTGELFF
TRBV5-8	TRBJ1-1	-	-	TGTGCCAGCACCCACAGGGATTTGAACACTGAAGCTTTCTTT	CASTHRDLNTEAFF
TRBV27	TRBJ1-6	-	TRBD1	TGTGCCAGCAGACAACCGGGACAGGGGCTTCCCCTCCACTTT	CASRQPGQGLPLHF
TRBV4-3	TRBJ2-4	-	-	TGCGCCAGCAGCCAAGATCTAGGGGGGGGCGCGGGGTACATTCAGTACTTC	CASSQDLGGGAGYIQYF
TRBV7-2	TRBJ1-3	-	-	TGTGCCAGCAGCTTAGCGGCGGCTGGAAACACCATATATTTT	CASSLAAAGNTIYF
TRBV10-3	TRBJ1-2	once	-	TGTGCCATCAGTGACCGCTTTACGGGGGAGCATGGCTACACCTTC	CAISDRFTGEHGYTF
TRBV19	TRBJ1-2	-	-	TGTGCCAGTAGTACCCAAGGGGTAAACTATGGCTACACCTTC	CASSTQGVNYGYTF
TRBV7-9	TRBJ2-1	-	-	TGTGCCAGCAGCTCGGAGGAGGTACGTAATGAGCAGTTCTTC	CASSSEEVRNEQFF
TRBV28	TRBJ2-1	-	-	TGTGCCAGCAGTTTATCGGGGTCCTACAATGAGCAGTTCTTC	CASSLSGSYNEQFF
TRBV19	TRBJ1-5	-	-	TGTGCCAGTAGTATTTACGGCAGGGGTGGCCAGCCCCAGCATTTT	CASSIYGRGGQPQHF
TRBV7-9	TRBJ1-2	-	TRBD1	TGTGCCAGCAGCCAGGGACAGGGGCGGGGCTACACCTTC	CASSQGQGRGYTF
TRBV11-1	TRBJ2-7	-	TRBD2	TGTGCCAGCAGCCGGACTAGCGGGAGGAAAGACGAGCAGTACTTC	CASSRTSGRKDEQYF
TRBV9	TRBJ2-1	-	-	TGTGCCAGGGGGAACGGGACAAGCAGGTTCTTC	CARGNGTSRFF
TRBV5-1	TRBJ1-4	-	-	TGCGCCAGCAGCTTGGTGAGGCAGACCTTTCCCGGGGCTAATGAAAAACTGTTTTTT	CASSLVRQTFPGANEKLFF
TRBV18	TRBJ1-1	-	TRBD1	TGTGCCAGCTCACCACCTACAGGGGCCGGGGCTGAAGCTTTCTTT	CASSPPTGAGAEAFF